This T cell receptor beta chain derives from a study of identical twins. General study points: Out-of-frame alpha sequences common to twins exhibited an excess of low generation probability. A lower insertion count was a feature of abundant cord blood beta clonotypes, with no such feature in memory repertoires.

Template switching (which added a universal primer site) was used, and cDNA carried unique molecular identifiers. TCRdb recomputed calls from the 5' RACE reads with MiXCR, one row per CDR3 protein. The sample carries 650,000 to 800,000 distinct CDR3 sequences, under 9% recorded once. Looked up from germline, CDR1 is DFQATT and CDR2 is SNEGSKA (reference sequence). This CDR3 comprises 13 residues. The J segment lost 2 bases and the V segment lost 3 bases, leaving 4 bases of the junction unmatched. This clonotype was observed many times. Its specificity is not known. The same data also contributed to another study, on yellow fever vaccine responses in identical twins.

Sequencing input: PBMCs. The V call is TRBV20-1, the J call TRBJ2-7, with 7 bases fitting TRBD2. The sequence came from a woman between 18 and 30 years old in good health. In nucleotides, the CDR3 is TGCAGTGCTAGCTCCGGACTAGCCTACGAGCAGTACTTC. Its protein product is CSASSGLAYEQYF.